The 6 T cell receptor beta chains below were found in one sample sequenced in a study of blood T cell repertoires in COVID-19. The assay was immunoSEQ multiplex PCR, and TCRdb's table has in-frame clones only and misses some. This sample yields about 160,000 clones, of which roughly 84% are seen a single time; 6% to 7.5% belongs to the top ten. Sequences were obtained from PBMCs or T cells enriched from blood (not recorded which). These receptor sequences come from a woman in her forties or fifties who had recovered from COVID-19.

The chain links TRBV7-8 to TRBJ2-3; D is uncertain. The CDR3 runs to 13 residues. V lost 4 bases to trimming and J lost 4 bases, with 9 bases between them. Germline assignment: CDR1 SGHVS and CDR2 FQNEAQ. CDR3 bases: TGTGCCAGCAGCTCGGTCGCTCCAGATACGCAGTATTTT. Its protein product is CASSSVAPDTQYF.

This clone was seen only a few times. This chain uses TRBV11-2 with TRBJ1-2; 10 bases are shared with TRBD1. CDR3 length: 16 amino acids. The germline gives CDR1 SGHAT, CDR2 FQNNGV. J was trimmed by 4 bases and V by 4 bases; bases with no gene match: 9. CDR3 loop: CASSSDRGRRGYGYTF. DNA of the CDR3: TGTGCCAGCAGCTCAGACAGGGGGCGGCGCGGCTATGGCTACACCTTC.

This chain joins TRBV29-1 and TRBJ2-1; 13 bases are a match to TRBD2. The CDR3 extends over 13 amino acids. V dropped 5 bases and J dropped 9; count of bases not matched to a gene: 4. CDR1 is SQVTM, CDR2 ANQGSEA, per germline. The CDR3 DNA reads TGCAGCGTTAGGACTAGCGGGAGTGGTGAGCAGTTCTTC. Translated: CSVRTSGSGEQFF.

This clone was counted a few times. The V call is TRBV28, the J call TRBJ1-4; 7 bases match TRBD1. Germline CDR1 is MDHEN and CDR2 is SYDVKM. The CDR3 is 15 residues long. After removal of 6 bases from V and 4 bases from J, the junction contained 8 bases not matched to a gene. Here the CDR3 reads CASSPTGSINEKLFF. Here the CDR3 DNA reads TGTGCCAGCAGCCCGACAGGGAGTATTAATGAAAAACTGTTTTTT.

The V and J genes are TRBV24-1 and TRBJ2-3; D possibly corresponds to TRBD1 (6 bases). This CDR3 has 17 residues. V dropped 5 bases and J dropped 2 bases, with 19 bases sitting between them. Germline V CDR1 and CDR2: KGHDR, SFDVKD. The CDR3 is CATSGAYKDSFTDTQYF. The CDR3 DNA sequence: TGTGCCACCAGTGGGGCTTATAAGGACAGCTTCACAGATACGCAGTATTTT.

This clone came up once. The gene calls are TRBV24-1 and TRBJ2-3, with D maybe TRBD2 (5 bases). The CDR3 runs to 16 residues. The germline V gene encodes CDR1 KGHDR and CDR2 SFDVKD. V shed 0 bases and J shed 0 bases, with 9 bases lying between them. CDR3 nucleotides: TGTGCCACCAGTGATTTGGGCGGGCTAAGCACAGATACGCAGTATTTT. Its protein product is CATSDLGGLSTDTQYF.